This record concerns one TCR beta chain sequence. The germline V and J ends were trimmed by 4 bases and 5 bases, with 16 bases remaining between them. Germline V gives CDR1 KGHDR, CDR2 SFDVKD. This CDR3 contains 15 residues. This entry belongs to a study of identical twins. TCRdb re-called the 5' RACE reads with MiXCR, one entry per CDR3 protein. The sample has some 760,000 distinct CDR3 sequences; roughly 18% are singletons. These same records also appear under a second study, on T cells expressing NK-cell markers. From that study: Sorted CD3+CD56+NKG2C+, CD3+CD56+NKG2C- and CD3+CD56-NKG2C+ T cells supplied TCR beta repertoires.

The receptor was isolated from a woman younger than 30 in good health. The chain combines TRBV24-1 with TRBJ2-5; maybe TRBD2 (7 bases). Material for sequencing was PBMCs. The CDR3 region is CATSDPRGGGETQYF. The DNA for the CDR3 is TGTGCCACCAGTGACCCCAGGGGAGGGGGGGAGACCCAGTACTTC.